The 20 T cell receptor beta chains below all came from one sample that was sequenced in a study of cytomegalovirus exposure and HLA in healthy donors. The PCR had 60 Vbeta and 13 Jbeta primers. The protocol was immunoSEQ multiplex PCR, while the TCRdb copy is restricted to in-frame clones and leaves out a portion. The table records about 110,000 clones, 74% of them present only once. The sample was PBMCs. The source is a man aged 45-60 years in good health and CMV-seropositive.

V is TRBV19 and J is TRBJ1-2; D possibly corresponds to TRBD1 (5 bases). The CDR3 totals 14 residues. V was trimmed by 5 bases and J by 2 bases, leaving 12 bases between them. Germline lookup yields CDR1 LNHDA and CDR2 SQIVND (reference sequence). The CDR3 DNA sequence: TGTGCCAGTAGTCTCAGGGATCCCAACTATGGCTACACCTTC. Protein product: CASSLRDPNYGYTF.

V and J are TRBV9 and TRBJ1-2; the match to TRBD1 covers 9 bases. The V gene end was trimmed by 7 bases and the J gene end by 5 bases; junction bases not matched to a gene: 6. This CDR3 comprises 13 residues. Germline V CDR1 and CDR2: SGDLS, YYNGEE. The CDR3 sequence: CASRRQGVYGYTF. The CDR3 DNA reads as TGTGCCAGCCGGCGACAGGGGGTTTATGGCTACACCTTC.

The V and J genes are TRBV29-1 and TRBJ2-1, with TRBD2 matching over 8 bases. Germline loops: CDR1 SQVTM, CDR2 ANQGSEA. The junction had 6 bases not matched to a gene; V was cut back by 4 bases and J by 4 bases. This CDR3 region has 14 residues. The CDR3 spells CSVVPAGVYNEQFF. CDR3 coding DNA: TGCAGCGTTGTGCCAGCGGGAGTTTACAATGAGCAGTTCTTC.

The rearrangement joins TRBV30 to TRBJ2-7; D is undetermined. The CDR3 runs 14 residues. Germline values: CDR1 GTSNPN, CDR2 SVGIG (reference sequence). V lost 2 bases to trimming and J lost 6 bases, with 17 bases between them. The CDR3 DNA follows: TGTGCCTGGAGTCCCCTAACTCGAGCCGGCGAGCAGTACTTC. Protein product: CAWSPLTRAGEQYF. The entire variable domain, with the rest obtained from reference TRBV30 and TRBJ2-7, is as follows: SQTIHQWPATLVQPVGSPLSLECTVEGTSNPNLYWYRQAAGRGLQLLFYSVGIGQISSEVPQNLSASRPQDRQFILSSKKLLLSDSGFYLCAWSPLTRAGEQYFGPGTRLTVT.

This clone came up once. The chain has TRBV27 and TRBJ1-2; possible D gene TRBD1, 5 bases. Germline V CDR1 and CDR2: MNHEY, SMNVEV (reference sequence). CDR3 length: 14 residues. V lost 3 bases to trimming and J lost 6 bases, with 14 bases between them. DNA for the CDR3: TGTGCCAGCAGTTTTCAGGGCAGGTCGGATGGCTACACCTTC. Translating gives CASSFQGRSDGYTF.

The table lists this clone with a few counts. The genes are TRBV5-5 and TRBJ2-3; 8 nucleotides match TRBD1. This CDR3 is built from 15 residues. Germline values: CDR1 SGHKS, CDR2 YYEKEE (reference sequence). V lost 1 base and J lost 4; bases outside the gene matches: 5. CDR3 DNA sequence: TGTGCCAGCAGCTTGACAGGGGGTTTTTCAGATACGCAGTATTTT. Protein product: CASSLTGGFSDTQYF.

The chain is built from TRBV11-3 and TRBJ2-1, with a tentative D call TRBD2 (6 bases). Trimming shortened V by 2 bases and J by 5 bases, and 13 bases separated the two germline ends. CDR1 and CDR2 (germline): SGHNT, YENEEA. The CDR3 runs to 15 residues. In DNA, the CDR3 is TGTGCCAGCAGCTTAACCTCCTCTAGCGACAATGAGCAGTTCTTC. Its translation is CASSLTSSSDNEQFF.

A few counts support this clone. The rearrangement uses TRBV19 and TRBJ2-2; TRBD1 is a possible D gene (5 bases). Looked up from germline, CDR1 is LNHDA and CDR2 is SQIVND (reference sequence). Between the trimmed V and J ends, which lost 7 bases and 1 base, there was a span of 16 bases. This CDR3 is 16 amino acids long. CDR3: CASTYLGQLNTGELFF. CDR3 DNA sequence: TGTGCCAGTACCTACCTGGGGCAGTTGAACACCGGGGAGCTGTTTTTT.

V and J are TRBV13 and TRBJ2-1; D is undetermined. The V end lost 4 bases, the J end lost 6 bases, and 13 bases lay between the germline ends. This CDR3 region has 14 residues. Germline CDR1 reads PRHDT; CDR2 reads FYEKMQ (reference sequence). The CDR3 region is CASSSTVRRNEQFF. The CDR3 coding sequence is TGTGCCAGCAGCTCCACGGTCCGTCGCAATGAGCAGTTCTTC.

J is TRBJ2-3 and V is TRBV7-2, with TRBD2 matching over 9 bases. CDR1 is SGHTA and CDR2 is FQGNSA in the germline V gene. After removal of 4 bases from V and 6 bases from J, the junction contained 8 bases not matched to a gene. This CDR3 is built from 15 residues. CDR3 loop: CASSYLAGSEDTQYF. The CDR3 nucleotides read TGTGCCAGCAGCTATCTAGCGGGGTCGGAGGATACGCAGTATTTT.

The V and J genes are TRBV19 and TRBJ2-1; 8 positions match TRBD2. V was clipped by 1 base and J by 5 bases; unmatched bases: 4. Germline V gene data show CDR1 as LNHDA and CDR2 as SQIVND (reference sequence). This CDR3 is 15 amino acids long. The CDR3 nucleotides are TGTGCCAGTAGTATAGGGGCGGGGGGCCACAATGAGCAGTTCTTC. This encodes CASSIGAGGHNEQFF.

DNA for the CDR3: TGTGCCAGCTCACCAACGGCAGGGAGGGAGACCCAGTACTTC. This encodes CASSPTAGRETQYF. The V gene is TRBV18, the J gene TRBJ2-5; D perhaps matches TRBD2 (6 bases). With 2 bases removed from V and 5 bases from J, the gap between germline ends came to 12 bases. This CDR3 is built from 14 residues. From germline, CDR1 is KGHSH and CDR2 LQKENI.

V and J are TRBV7-6 and TRBJ2-6; no firm D call. The CDR3 is 17 residues long. The V gene lost 3 bases and the J gene lost 0 bases, with 12 bases spanning the gap. Germline loops: CDR1 SGHVS, CDR2 FNYEAQ. The CDR3 nucleotides read TGTGCCAGCAGCTTGAACCCAACCTACTCTGGGGCCAACGTCCTGACTTTC. Translating it yields CASSLNPTYSGANVLTF.

The J gene is TRBJ1-2, the V gene TRBV11-1; D is possibly TRBD1 (5 bases). The V end was cut by 5 bases, the J end by 4 bases, with 11 bases between. The CDR3 contains 13 residues. Germline-derived CDR1 and CDR2 are SGHAT and FQDESV (reference sequence). CDR3 loop: CASSRQLLYGYTF. The CDR3 coding sequence is TGTGCCAGCAGCCGACAGCTCCTCTATGGCTACACCTTC.

Comment on this clone: Distinct nucleotide sequences in the sample also encode this CDR3. The rearrangement joins TRBV9 to TRBJ2-7; D gene unclear. From germline, CDR1 is SGDLS and CDR2 YYNGEE. The CDR3 consists of 16 residues. The V end was cut by 2 bases, the J end by 0 bases, with 15 bases between. CDR3 sequence: CASSVGSGGSSYEQYF. The CDR3 region has the DNA TGTGCCAGCAGCGTTGGTTCGGGTGGTAGCTCCTACGAGCAGTACTTC.

The rearrangement joins TRBV6-5 to TRBJ2-7; D uncertain. The CDR3 is made up of 11 amino acids. V was shortened by 6 bases and J by 7 bases, with 10 bases between the two germline ends. CDR1 is MNHEY, CDR2 SVGAGI, per germline. The CDR3 nucleotides are TGTGCCAGCAGATCCCCCCGGGAGCAGTACTTC. Translation: CASRSPREQYF.

The chain couples TRBV2 to TRBJ1-4; D possibly corresponds to TRBD1 (6 bases). The germline V and J ends were trimmed by 6 bases and 8 bases, with 7 bases remaining between them. This CDR3 is 11 amino acids long. Germline lookup yields CDR1 SNHLY and CDR2 FYNNEI. The CDR3 sequence is CASRGAEKLFF. CDR3 DNA: TGTGCCAGCAGGGGGGCAGAAAAACTGTTTTTT. The entire variable domain, with the rest obtained from reference TRBV2 and TRBJ1-4, is as follows: EPEVTQTPSHQVTQMGQEVILRCVPISNHLYFYWYRQILGQKVEFLVSFYNNEISEKSEIFDDQFSVERPDGSNFTLKIRSTKLEDSAMYFCASRGAEKLFFGSGTQLSVL.

This chain connects TRBV5-1 to TRBJ1-2, with a tentative D call TRBD1 (5 bases). The CDR3 is 12 residues long. The ends were cut back, 3 bases at V and 8 bases at J, with 11 bases in the middle. Germline-derived CDR1 and CDR2 are SGHRS and YFSETQ. The CDR3 here is CASSSAGRGYTF. The CDR3 bases are TGCGCCAGCAGCTCGGCAGGGCGGGGCTACACCTTC.

The chain is built from TRBV5-1 and TRBJ2-4; 11 nucleotides agree with TRBD1. This CDR3 has 16 residues. Germline V gives CDR1 SGHRS, CDR2 YFSETQ. The trim removed 4 bases at V and 4 bases at J, leaving 7 bases unmatched. CDR3 sequence reads: CASSRGQGAGKNIQYF. In nucleotides, the CDR3 is TGCGCCAGCAGCCGCGGACAGGGGGCGGGGAAAAACATTCAGTACTTC.

This chain uses TRBV5-1 with TRBJ2-7, with D unresolved. V lost 0 bases and J lost 7, with 11 bases in between. The germline CDR1 and CDR2 sequences are SGHRS and YFSETQ. The CDR3 spans 13 residues. CDR3 protein: CASSLVSLREQYF. DNA for the CDR3: TGCGCCAGCAGCTTGGTTAGCCTAAGAGAGCAGTACTTC.